These 15 T cell receptor beta chains were all obtained from the same sample, sequenced in a study of technical replicates of blood from a handful of donors. Only in-frame clones appear in the TCRdb table, and some are missing; sequencing was by immunoSEQ multiplex PCR. The table shows 76,000 or so clones, with more than 85% occurring only once. Material: T cells isolated from PBMCs. The receptors stem from a human donor in good health.

The chain links TRBV13 to TRBJ2-7, with TRBD1 matching 8 bases. The CDR3 totals 17 residues. Germline V gene sequence: CDR1 PRHDT, CDR2 FYEKMQ (reference sequence). The J segment lost 6 bases and the V segment lost 5 bases, leaving 18 bases of the junction unmatched. The CDR3, as DNA: TGTGCCAGCAGCCCTACCCGAGGACAGGGTCGGGGTCTCGAGCAGTACTTC. Its protein product is CASSPTRGQGRGLEQYF. Using reference TRBV13 and TRBJ2-7 for the parts outside the CDR3, the full variable domain is AAGVIQSPRHLIKEKRETATLKCYPIPRHDTVYWYQQGPGQDPQFLISFYEKMQSDKGSIPDRFSAQQFSDYHSELNMSSLELGDSALYFCASSPTRGQGRGLEQYFGPGTRLTVT.

The chain uses TRBV5-1 and TRBJ1-1; 10 nucleotides match TRBD1. CDR1 and CDR2 (germline): SGHRS, YFSETQ. Unmatched junction bases numbered 2, after V lost 3 bases and J lost 3 bases. CDR3 size: 14 residues. Written as DNA, the CDR3 is TGCGCCAGCAGCTCCGGGACAGGGGACACTGAAGCTTTCTTT. Its translation is CASSSGTGDTEAFF.

The V call is TRBV9, the J call TRBJ2-3; 10 positions agree with TRBD2. Germline V gene data show CDR1 as SGDLS and CDR2 as YYNGEE. CDR3 size: 15 residues. Trimming at V came to 3 bases and at J to 4 bases, leaving 5 bases not matched to a gene. CDR3 sequence: CASSGSGGASDTQYF. Written as DNA, the CDR3 is TGTGCCAGCAGCGGGAGCGGGGGGGCATCAGATACGCAGTATTTT.

V is TRBV5-4 and J is TRBJ2-3; the match to TRBD2 covers 13 bases. CDR1 SGHNT and CDR2 YYREEE come from the germline V gene (reference sequence). J was trimmed by 4 bases and V by 2 bases; bases with no gene match: 1. The CDR3 runs 15 residues. The CDR3 reads CASSLGLAGADTQYF. CDR3 DNA: TGTGCCAGCAGCTTAGGACTAGCGGGGGCAGATACGCAGTATTTT.

The rearrangement uses TRBV15 and TRBJ2-5; tentatively, D is TRBD1 (6 bases). From germline, CDR1 is LNHNV and CDR2 YYDKDF (reference sequence). Trimming took off 1 base at V and 1 base at J, with 13 bases between the two ends. This CDR3 contains 16 residues. CDR3 bases: TGTGCCACCAGCAGAGGGGGGCAGGGATTCCAAGAGACCCAGTACTTC. As protein: CATSRGGQGFQETQYF.

The chain links TRBV2 to TRBJ1-5; the D gene is possibly TRBD1 (5 bases). CDR3 length: 15 residues. Germline values: CDR1 SNHLY, CDR2 FYNNEI. V lost 6 bases, J lost 5 bases, and 17 bases lay in between. The CDR3 reads CASRRRSGGDQPQHF. Here the CDR3 DNA reads TGTGCCAGCAGGAGGAGGTCGGGGGGGGATCAGCCCCAGCATTTT.

The gene calls are TRBV28 and TRBJ2-7; D is perhaps TRBD1 (6 bases). The CDR3 totals 15 residues. V shed 5 bases and J shed 4 bases, with 18 bases lying between them. Looked up from germline, CDR1 is MDHEN and CDR2 is SYDVKM. DNA for the CDR3: TGTGCCAGCAGTATCCTATCAGGGGCCTGGTACGAGCAGTACTTC. As protein: CASSILSGAWYEQYF. The full variable domain, in which reference TRBV28 and TRBJ2-7 provide the parts outside the CDR3, is DVKVTQSSRYLVKRTGEKVFLECVQDMDHENMFWYRQDPGLGLRLIYFSYDVKMKEKGDIPEGYSVSREKKERFSLILESASTNQTSMYLCASSILSGAWYEQYFGPGTRLTVT.

The chain links TRBV21-1 to TRBJ2-7; TRBD2 is the table's D call, not checked against the DNA. TRBV21-1 has pseudogene status. The CDR3 totals 10 residues. This chain's CDR3 is CASSCYEQYF. DNA of the CDR3: TGTGCCAGCTCTTGCTACGAGCAGTACTTC.

This clone was observed once. The chain carries TRBV9 and TRBJ2-1; D perhaps matches TRBD1 (6 bases). This CDR3 contains 15 residues. The V and J ends lost 3 bases and 2 bases respectively, with 12 bases between them. The germline V gene has CDR1 SGDLS and CDR2 YYNGEE. The CDR3 DNA reads TGTGCCAGCAGCGCCGATGGGGGCGCCTACAATGAGCAGTTCTTC. The encoded protein is CASSADGGAYNEQFF.

The CDR3 region has the DNA TGCGCCAGCAGCCCCGGGATTAACACAGATACGCAGTATTTT. It translates to CASSPGINTDTQYF. This chain uses TRBV5-1 with TRBJ2-3; D is perhaps TRBD2 (5 bases). V dropped 4 bases and J dropped 2 bases, with 11 bases sitting between them. CDR1 and CDR2 (germline): SGHRS, YFSETQ. This CDR3 has 14 amino acids.

The chain couples TRBV27 to TRBJ2-7, with 10 bases matching TRBD1. The CDR3 consists of 16 residues. Unmatched junction bases numbered 11, after V lost 6 bases and J lost 3 bases. Germline lookup yields CDR1 MNHEY and CDR2 SMNVEV (reference sequence). CDR3 sequence reads: CASSLLRGQGGYEQYF. In DNA form, the CDR3 reads TGTGCCAGCAGCCTCCTCCGAGGACAGGGGGGCTACGAGCAGTACTTC.

The gene calls are TRBV6-1 and TRBJ1-2; 8 bases match TRBD1. The length of the CDR3 is 16 residues. V shed 4 bases, J shed 3 bases, and the junction held 10 bases outside the gene matches. Germline V gene sequence: CDR1 MNHNS, CDR2 SASEGT. The CDR3, as DNA: TGTGCCAGCAGTGCCCTCATTACGGACAGGGACTATGGCTACACCTTC. Amino acids: CASSALITDRDYGYTF.

V and J are TRBV5-6 and TRBJ1-1; 7 nucleotides align to TRBD1. CDR3 length: 14 amino acids. CDR1 is SGHDT, CDR2 YYEEEE, per germline. Trimming took 4 bases from V and 4 from J; bases not matched to a gene: 7. The CDR3 is CASSRPNRGTEAFF. In nucleotides, the CDR3 is TGTGCCAGCAGCCGGCCAAACAGGGGCACTGAAGCTTTCTTT.

The chain combines TRBV19 with TRBJ2-3; D unclear. Germline assignment: CDR1 LNHDA and CDR2 SQIVND (reference sequence). CDR3 length equals 17 residues. Deletions cut 0 bases from V and 2 bases from J, with 15 bases between. The CDR3 spells CASSIDREPYLTDTQYF. DNA of the CDR3: TGTGCCAGTAGTATAGATCGTGAGCCGTATCTCACAGATACGCAGTATTTT.

The rearrangement uses TRBV2 and TRBJ2-1; possibly TRBD1 for D (5 bases). Germline V CDR1 and CDR2: SNHLY, FYNNEI. Trimming removed 8 bases from V and 0 bases from J, with 17 bases in between. CDR3 length: 16 amino acids. This CDR3 reads CASYSRQGSSYNEQFF. In DNA form, the CDR3 reads TGTGCCAGCTACTCCCGGCAGGGTAGCTCCTACAATGAGCAGTTCTTC.